This T cell receptor beta chain was obtained from a study of blood T cell repertoires in COVID-19. Background on the study: Samples of COVID-19 (acute and convalescent) were obtained from the United States, Italy and Spain.

Authors' processing steps: Counts of nucleated cells, estimated from reference gene primer amplification, were obtained. Using immunoSEQ multiplex PCR, the repertoire was profiled, and TCRdb retains in-frame clones only, with some absent. V, J and clone size were drawn from that table, and D and trimming were deduced from the DNA. This table holds some 340,000 clones, over 75% found once. Those who participated ranged in age from about 18 to 89 years and resided in 20 to 30 US areas. In Cohort 3, a recovered donor had either two negative PCRs, clearance, or symptom resolution. With respect to this clone: The same CDR3 arises from other DNA sequences in this sample as well.

J lost 5 bases, V lost 5 bases, and 1 base had no gene match. The CDR3 totals 12 residues. The V gene's germline CDR1 is MNHEY and CDR2 SVGAGI. Sequenced input: PBMCs or T cells enriched from blood (not recorded which). The clonotype comes from a woman in her 30s who had recovered from COVID-19. The rearrangement uses TRBV6-5 and TRBJ1-2; 8 nucleotides align to TRBD1. The DNA for the CDR3 is TGTGCCAGCAGTCGGACAGGGTATGGCTACACCTTC. Protein sequence: CASSRTGYGYTF.